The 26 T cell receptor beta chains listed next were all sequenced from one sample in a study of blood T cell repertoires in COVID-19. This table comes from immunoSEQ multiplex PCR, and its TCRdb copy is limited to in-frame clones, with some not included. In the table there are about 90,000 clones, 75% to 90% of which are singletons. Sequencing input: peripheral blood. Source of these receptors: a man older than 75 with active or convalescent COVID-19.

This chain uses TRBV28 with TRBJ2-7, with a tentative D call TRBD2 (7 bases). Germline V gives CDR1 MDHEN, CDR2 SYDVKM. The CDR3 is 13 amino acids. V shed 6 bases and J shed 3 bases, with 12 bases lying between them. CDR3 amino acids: CASREGGGYEQYF. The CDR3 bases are TGTGCCAGCAGGGAAGGGGGGGGCTACGAGCAGTACTTC.

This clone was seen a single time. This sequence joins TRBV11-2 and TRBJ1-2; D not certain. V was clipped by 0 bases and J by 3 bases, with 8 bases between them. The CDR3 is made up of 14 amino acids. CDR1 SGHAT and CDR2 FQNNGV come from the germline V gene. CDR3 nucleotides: TGTGCCAGCAGCTTAGATTTCGGGGACTATGGCTACACCTTC. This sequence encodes CASSLDFGDYGYTF.

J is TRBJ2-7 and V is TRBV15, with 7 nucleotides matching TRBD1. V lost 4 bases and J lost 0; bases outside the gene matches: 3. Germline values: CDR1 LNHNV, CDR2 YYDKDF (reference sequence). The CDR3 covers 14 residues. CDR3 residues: CATSTAGGSYEQYF. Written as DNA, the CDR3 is TGTGCCACCAGCACGGCAGGGGGCTCCTACGAGCAGTACTTC.

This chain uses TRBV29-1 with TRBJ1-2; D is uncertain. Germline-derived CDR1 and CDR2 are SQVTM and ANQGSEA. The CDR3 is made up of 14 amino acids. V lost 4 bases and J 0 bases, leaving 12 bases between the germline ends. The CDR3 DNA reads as TGCAGCGTTGTGATCCCTGAGGCTAACTATGGCTACACCTTC. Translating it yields CSVVIPEANYGYTF.

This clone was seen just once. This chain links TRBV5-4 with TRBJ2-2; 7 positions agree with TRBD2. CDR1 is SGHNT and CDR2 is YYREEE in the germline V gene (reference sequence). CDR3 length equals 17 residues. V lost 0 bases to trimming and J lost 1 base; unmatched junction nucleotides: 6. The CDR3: CASSLDWGGRNTGELFF. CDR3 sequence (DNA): TGTGCCAGCAGCTTGGACTGGGGCGGGAGGAACACCGGGGAGCTGTTTTTT.

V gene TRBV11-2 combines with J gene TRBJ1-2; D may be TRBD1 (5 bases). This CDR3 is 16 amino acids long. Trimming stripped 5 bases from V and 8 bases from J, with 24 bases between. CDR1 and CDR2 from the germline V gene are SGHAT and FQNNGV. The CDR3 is CASSMLGGASSSGYTF. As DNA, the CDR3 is TGTGCCAGCAGCATGCTTGGTGGGGCGTCTTCAAGCGGCTACACCTTC.

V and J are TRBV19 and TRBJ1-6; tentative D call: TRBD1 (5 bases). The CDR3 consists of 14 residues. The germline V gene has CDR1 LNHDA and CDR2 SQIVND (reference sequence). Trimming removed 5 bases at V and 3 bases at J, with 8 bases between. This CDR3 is CASSAGGYNSPLHF. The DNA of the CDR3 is TGTGCCAGTAGTGCCGGGGGCTATAATTCACCCCTCCACTTT.

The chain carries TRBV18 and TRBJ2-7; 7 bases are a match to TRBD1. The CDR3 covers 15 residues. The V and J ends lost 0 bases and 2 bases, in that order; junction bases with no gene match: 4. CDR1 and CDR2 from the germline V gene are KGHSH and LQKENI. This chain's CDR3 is CASSPPTTGPYEQYF. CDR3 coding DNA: TGTGCCAGCTCACCACCCACGACAGGGCCCTACGAGCAGTACTTC. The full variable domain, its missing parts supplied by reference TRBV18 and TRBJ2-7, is NAGVMQNPRHLVRRRGQEARLRCSPMKGHSHVYWYRQLPEEGLKFMVYLQKENIIDESGMPKERFSAEFPKEGPSILRIQQVVRGDSAAYFCASSPPTTGPYEQYFGPGTRLTVT.

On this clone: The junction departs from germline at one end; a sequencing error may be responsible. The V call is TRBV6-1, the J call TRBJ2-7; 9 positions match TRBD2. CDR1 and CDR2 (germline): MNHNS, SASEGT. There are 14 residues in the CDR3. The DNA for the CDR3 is TGTGCCAGCAGTGAAGCGGTTAGCGGGAGACGCCCGAACTTC. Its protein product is CASSEAVSGRRPNF.

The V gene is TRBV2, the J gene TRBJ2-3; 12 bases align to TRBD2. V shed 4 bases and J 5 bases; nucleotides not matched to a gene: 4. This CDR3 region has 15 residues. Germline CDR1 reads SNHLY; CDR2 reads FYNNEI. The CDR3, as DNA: TGTGCCAGCAGTGGACTAGCGGGAGAGGTAGATACGCAGTATTTT. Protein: CASSGLAGEVDTQYF.

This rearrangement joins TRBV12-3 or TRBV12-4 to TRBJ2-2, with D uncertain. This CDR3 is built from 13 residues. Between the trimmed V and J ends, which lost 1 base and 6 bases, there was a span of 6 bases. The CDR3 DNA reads TGTGCCAGCAGTTTAGGTGCGGCCGGGGAGCTGTTTTTT. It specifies CASSLGAAGELFF.

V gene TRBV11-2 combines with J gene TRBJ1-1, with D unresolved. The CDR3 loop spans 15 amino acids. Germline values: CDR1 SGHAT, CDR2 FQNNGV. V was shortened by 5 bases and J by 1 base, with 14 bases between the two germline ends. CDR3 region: CASSPRVLTNTEAFF. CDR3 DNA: TGTGCCAGCAGCCCCCGGGTCTTGACGAACACTGAAGCTTTCTTT.

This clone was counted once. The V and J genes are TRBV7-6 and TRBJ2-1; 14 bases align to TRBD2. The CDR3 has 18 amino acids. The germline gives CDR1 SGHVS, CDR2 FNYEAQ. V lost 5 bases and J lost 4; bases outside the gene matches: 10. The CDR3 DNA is TGTGCCAGCAGCGAGCCGGGACTAGCGGGAGCGTTTTACAATGAGCAGTTCTTC. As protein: CASSEPGLAGAFYNEQFF.

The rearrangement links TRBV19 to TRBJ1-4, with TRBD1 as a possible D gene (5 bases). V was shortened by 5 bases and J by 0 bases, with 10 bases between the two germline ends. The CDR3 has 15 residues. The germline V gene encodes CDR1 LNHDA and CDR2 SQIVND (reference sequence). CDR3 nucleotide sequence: TGTGCCAGTAGTTTTCGACAGACAACTAATGAAAAACTGTTTTTT. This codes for CASSFRQTTNEKLFF.

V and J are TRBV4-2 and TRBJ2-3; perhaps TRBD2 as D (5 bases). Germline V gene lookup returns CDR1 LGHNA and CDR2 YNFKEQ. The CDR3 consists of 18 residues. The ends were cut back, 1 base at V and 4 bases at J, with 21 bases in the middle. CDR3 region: CASSQVGLAGLPPDTQYF. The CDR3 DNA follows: TGTGCCAGCAGCCAAGTAGGGCTAGCCGGCCTACCCCCAGATACGCAGTATTTT.

In DNA form, the CDR3 reads TGTGCCAGCAGCTTTACAGGGGACGGTGGCTACACCTTC. Its protein product is CASSFTGDGGYTF. The rearrangement joins TRBV7-9 to TRBJ1-2; 7 nucleotides align to TRBD1. The ends lost 3 bases at V and 7 bases at J; junction bases unmatched: 5. The CDR3 is 13 residues long. Germline lookup yields CDR1 SEHNR and CDR2 FQNEAQ (reference sequence). The full variable domain, completed using reference TRBV7-9 and TRBJ1-2, is DTGVSQNPRHKITKRGQNVTFRCDPISEHNRLYWYRQTLGQGPEFLTYFQNEAQLEKSRLLSDRFSAERPKGSFSTLEIQRTEQGDSAMYLCASSFTGDGGYTFGSGTRLTVV.

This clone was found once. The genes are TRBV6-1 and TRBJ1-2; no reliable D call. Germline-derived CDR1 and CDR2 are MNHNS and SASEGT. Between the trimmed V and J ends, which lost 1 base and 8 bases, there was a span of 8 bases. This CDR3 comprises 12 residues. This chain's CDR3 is CASSEVAVGYTF. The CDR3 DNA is TGTGCCAGCAGTGAAGTGGCAGTGGGCTACACCTTC.

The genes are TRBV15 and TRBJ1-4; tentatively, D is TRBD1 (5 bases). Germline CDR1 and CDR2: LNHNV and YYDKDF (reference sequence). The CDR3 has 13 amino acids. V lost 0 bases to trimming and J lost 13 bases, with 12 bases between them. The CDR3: CATSREITGVLFF. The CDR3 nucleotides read TGTGCCACCAGCAGAGAGATAACAGGTGTACTGTTTTTT.

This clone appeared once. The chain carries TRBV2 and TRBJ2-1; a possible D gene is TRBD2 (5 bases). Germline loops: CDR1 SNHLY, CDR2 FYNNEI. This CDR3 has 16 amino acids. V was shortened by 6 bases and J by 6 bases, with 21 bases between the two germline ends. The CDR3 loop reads CASRSPQAVDFNEQFF. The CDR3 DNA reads TGTGCCAGCAGGAGCCCCCAAGCGGTCGATTTCAATGAGCAGTTCTTC.

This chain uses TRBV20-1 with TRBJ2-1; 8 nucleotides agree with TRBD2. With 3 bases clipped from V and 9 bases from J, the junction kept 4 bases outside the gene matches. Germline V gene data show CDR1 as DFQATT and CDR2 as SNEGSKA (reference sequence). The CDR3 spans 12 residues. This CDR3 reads CSASFSGIEQFF. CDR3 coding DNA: TGCAGTGCTAGTTTTAGCGGGATTGAGCAGTTCTTC.

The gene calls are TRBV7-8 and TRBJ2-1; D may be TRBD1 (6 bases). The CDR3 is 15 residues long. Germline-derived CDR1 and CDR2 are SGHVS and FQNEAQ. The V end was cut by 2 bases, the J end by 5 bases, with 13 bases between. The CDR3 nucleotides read TGTGCCAGCAGCTTATTAGGGGGAGTAAACAATGAGCAGTTCTTC. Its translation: CASSLLGGVNNEQFF. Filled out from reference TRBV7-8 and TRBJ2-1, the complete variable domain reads GAGVSQSPRYKVAKRGQDVALRCDPISGHVSLFWYQQALGQGPEFLTYFQNEAQLDKSGLPSDRFFAERPEGSVSTLKIQRTQQEDSAVYLCASSLLGGVNNEQFFGPGTRLTVL.

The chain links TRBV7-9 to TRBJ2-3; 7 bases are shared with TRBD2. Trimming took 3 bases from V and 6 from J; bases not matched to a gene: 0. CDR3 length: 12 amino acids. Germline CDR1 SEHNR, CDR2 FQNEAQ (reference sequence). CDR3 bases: TGTGCCAGCAGCTTCGGGGGGGATACGCAGTATTTT. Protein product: CASSFGGDTQYF.

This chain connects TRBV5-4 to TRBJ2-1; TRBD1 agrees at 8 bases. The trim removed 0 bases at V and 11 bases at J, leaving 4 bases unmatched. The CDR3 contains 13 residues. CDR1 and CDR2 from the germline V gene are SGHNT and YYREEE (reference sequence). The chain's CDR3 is CASSLAGGFKQFF. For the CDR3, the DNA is TGTGCCAGCAGCTTGGCAGGGGGCTTTAAGCAGTTCTTC.

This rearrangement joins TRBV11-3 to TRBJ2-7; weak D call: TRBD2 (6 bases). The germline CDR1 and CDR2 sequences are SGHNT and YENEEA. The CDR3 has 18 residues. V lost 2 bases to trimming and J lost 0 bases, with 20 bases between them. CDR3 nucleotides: TGTGCCAGCAGCTTACCCCTTTTCCGGGACTGCGCCTCCTACGAGCAGTACTTC. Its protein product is CASSLPLFRDCASYEQYF.

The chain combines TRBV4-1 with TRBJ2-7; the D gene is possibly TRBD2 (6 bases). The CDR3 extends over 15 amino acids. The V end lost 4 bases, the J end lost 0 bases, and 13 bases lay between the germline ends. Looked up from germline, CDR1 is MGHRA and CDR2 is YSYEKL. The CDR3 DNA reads TGCGCCAGCAGCCCCCGGGACGGGGGCTCCTACGAGCAGTACTTC. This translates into CASSPRDGGSYEQYF.

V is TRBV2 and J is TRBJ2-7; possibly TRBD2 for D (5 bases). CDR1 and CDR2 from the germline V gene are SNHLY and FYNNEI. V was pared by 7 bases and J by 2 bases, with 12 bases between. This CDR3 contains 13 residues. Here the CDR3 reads CASTTRDTYEQYF. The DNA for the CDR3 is TGTGCCAGCACCACTAGGGATACCTACGAGCAGTACTTC.